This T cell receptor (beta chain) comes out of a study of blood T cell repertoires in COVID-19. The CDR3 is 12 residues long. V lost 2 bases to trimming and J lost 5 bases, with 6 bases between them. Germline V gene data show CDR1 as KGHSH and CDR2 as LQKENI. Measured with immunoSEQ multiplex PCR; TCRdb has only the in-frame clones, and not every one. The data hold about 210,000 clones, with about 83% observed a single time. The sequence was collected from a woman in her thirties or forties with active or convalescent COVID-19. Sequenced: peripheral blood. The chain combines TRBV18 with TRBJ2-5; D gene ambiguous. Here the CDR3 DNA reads TGTGCCAGCTCACCAATCTCTGAGACCCAGTACTTC. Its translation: CASSPISETQYF.